This passage covers 4 T cell receptor beta chains from one sample sequenced in a study of blood T cell repertoires in COVID-19. Method: immunoSEQ multiplex PCR; TCRdb's copy keeps in-frame clones and lacks some. The top ten clones hold 6% to 7.5% of a sample with under 150,000 clones, 70% to 85% of them seen once. Sequencing input: peripheral blood. These TCRs come from a human donor in a cohort sampled during active COVID-19.

V is TRBV5-4 and J is TRBJ1-6; 7 bases map to TRBD1. Germline V gene sequence: CDR1 SGHNT, CDR2 YYREEE (reference sequence). The CDR3 is made up of 15 amino acids. J lost 5 bases, V lost 4 bases, and 6 bases had no gene match. The CDR3 nucleotides are TGTGCCAGCAGCCGACGGACAGGCGATAATTCACCCCTCCACTTT. It is translated as CASSRRTGDNSPLHF.

The table lists this clone with a count of one. The chain is built from TRBV9 and TRBJ2-1; 9 nucleotides match TRBD2. V lost 3 bases, J lost 6 bases, and 7 bases stayed unmatched. From germline, CDR1 is SGDLS and CDR2 YYNGEE. The CDR3 spans 15 residues. The CDR3 sequence: CASSEGTSQSNEQFF. In DNA form, the CDR3 reads TGTGCCAGCAGCGAAGGGACTAGCCAAAGCAATGAGCAGTTCTTC. The variable domain in full, with the rest retrieved from reference TRBV9 and TRBJ2-1, is DSGVTQTPKHLITATGQRVTLRCSPRSGDLSVYWYQQSLDQGLQFLIQYYNGEERAKGNILERFSAQQFPDLHSELNLSSLELGDSALYFCASSEGTSQSNEQFFGPGTRLTVL.

The rearrangement links TRBV5-1 to TRBJ2-2, with D possibly TRBD2 on 6 matching bases. The germline V and J ends were trimmed by 0 bases and 6 bases, with 12 bases remaining between them. CDR3 length: 15 amino acids. The germline gives CDR1 SGHRS, CDR2 YFSETQ. CDR3 in amino acids: CASSLDGSPAGELFF. CDR3 nucleotide sequence: TGCGCCAGCAGCTTGGACGGGAGCCCGGCCGGGGAGCTGTTTTTT.

Only one count was recorded for this clone. The J gene is TRBJ1-2, the V gene TRBV3-1 (or the pseudogene TRBV3-2); tentative D call: TRBD1 (5 bases). The CDR3 is 16 amino acids. Germline CDR1 LGHDT, CDR2 YNNKEL (reference sequence). Trimming removed 3 bases from V and 7 bases from J, with 21 bases in between. DNA of the CDR3: TGTGCCAGCAGCCACGAAGGGGCGCTCCGGGCTGGTGGCTACACCTTC. This codes for CASSHEGALRAGGYTF.